Listed below are T cell receptor beta chains from one sample, sequenced in a study of blood T cell repertoires in COVID-19. Sequencing was performed with immunoSEQ multiplex PCR; in TCRdb, only in-frame clones are kept and a portion is missing. This table has 250,000 or so clones, about 80% appearing once. The specimen was peripheral blood. The source is a woman of 80 years or more with acute or convalescent COVID-19. Both conserved end residues are part of each CDR3. Each record gives: V gene, CDR3 protein.

TRBV5-6	CASSPMWGTSGPDTDTQYF
TRBV5-6	CASSFTGGANEKLFF
TRBV4-2	CASSQAGTRLTDTQYF
TRBV5-1	CASSLGPIQGDYGYTF
TRBV6-5	CASRAGGSNYGYTF
TRBV4-2	CASSQETGTANSPLHF
TRBV30	CAWSPDKQGQPQHF
TRBV7-2	CASSLGQGPNQPQHF
TRBV3-1/TRBV3-2	CASSQGAHLDF
TRBV7-2	CASIEEVGEQFF
TRBV19	CASSRIAGVNTEAFF
TRBV19	CASSIEAVSSNQPQHF
TRBV30	CAWSVGFLEKLFF
TRBV28	CASSLPGTPRQAFF
TRBV5-4	CASSFGTGGPYNEQFF
TRBV6-5	CASSYSNRGEAFF
TRBV21-1	CASTYAPGSTYEQYF
TRBV12-3/TRBV12-4	CASSLLRGTQYF
TRBV6-5	CASSYPVAGNSGELFF
TRBV5-6	CASSSHWTGTRETQYF
TRBV6-5	CASIVAGLPYEQYF
TRBV7-9	CASSLQASNTEAFF
TRBV30	CAWSTGTGVSGANVLTF
TRBV14	CASSRGRGPYEQYF
TRBV6-5	CASSYPQSTEAFF
TRBV7-3	CASSASGGLTYEQYF
TRBV5-4	CASSPGTGSSYEQYF
TRBV10-3	CAIKPQGVSGYYEQYF
TRBV6-2/TRBV6-3	CASSYLATSSPYEQYF
TRBV12-3/TRBV12-4	CASSSQGNSPLHF
TRBV3-1/TRBV3-2	CASSPFGGSTNEKLFF
TRBV27	CASSLTTGGGGYTF
TRBV6-5	CASSYGPNYGYTF
TRBV29-1	CSVGQGAQDYGYTF
TRBV6-4	CASSETPSGGFTDTQYF
TRBV3-1/TRBV3-2	CASSPLAEGSQETQYF
TRBV30	CAWSRGGYTEAFF
TRBV29-1	CSVEGGGQGSAEAFF
TRBV7-2	CASSPLTEAFF
TRBV3-1/TRBV3-2	CASSQGGTREETQYF
TRBV12-3/TRBV12-4	CASKLGGRSPLHF
TRBV7-8	CASSRGDLGNQPQHF
TRBV20-1	CSASVSGKGTQYF
TRBV7-6	CASSLSGNPRDTQYF
TRBV3-1/TRBV3-2	CASSQGSGTGRMAYEQYF
TRBV27	CASSLRLASYNEQFF
TRBV7-9	CASSLGLAGGGSQETQYF
TRBV6-5	CASSPAGPGGYTF
TRBV5-1	CASSRTGDPGYGYTF
TRBV7-9	CASSLAGDRGRPFF
TRBV6-4	CASSDWTGTGYTF
TRBV7-7	CASTPRRVREGFCQPQHF
TRBV27	CASSFRLAGGRYTGELFF
TRBV19	CASSSPQGTNTGELFF
TRBV6-4	CASRPDGTSDTYEQYF
TRBV7-9	CASSITGTGGADTQYF
TRBV9	CASSPTGAMNTEAFF
TRBV7-2	CASSPGRMARRGNEQFF
TRBV9	CASSVLFTGELFF